The 22 T cell receptor beta chains below were found in one sample sequenced in a study of Ad26.COV2.S vaccination and SARS-CoV-2 variants. Profiled with immunoSEQ multiplex PCR; TCRdb holds only in-frame clones, not every one. This table holds some 290,000 clones, 85% to 90% found once. Described treatment: roughly 18 received Ad26.COV2.S at low or high dose, single or two shots; a few received placebo; per-sample allocation not given. Following the first vaccine or placebo injection, samples were taken on day 63. This specimen was peripheral blood, taken in a trial of Ad26.COV2.S vaccine versus placebo. The receptors were sampled from a person aged 18 to 65 who received the Ad26.COV2.S COVID-19 vaccine or a placebo.

This chain connects TRBV21-1 to TRBJ1-6; the DNA was not compared with TRBD1, the D call given in the table. TRBV21-1 is shown as a pseudogene. The CDR3 runs to 18 residues. As DNA, the CDR3 is TGTGCCAGCAGCAAAGGAGGGACAGGCGCCCCCCCCGATGGGGCCCTCCACTTT. It codes for CASSKGGTGAPPDGALHF.

The V and J genes are TRBV6-5 and TRBJ1-2, with unresolved D. Trimming pared 6 bases from V and 3 bases from J, leaving 14 bases between. Germline V gives CDR1 MNHEY, CDR2 SVGAGI. The CDR3 contains 14 residues. The DNA of the CDR3 is TGTGCCAGCAGGTCGCGACCCTTGGACTATGGCTACACCTTC. Amino acid sequence: CASRSRPLDYGYTF.

The chain employs TRBV24-1 and TRBJ2-2; TRBD1 aligns across 7 bases. Germline CDR1 KGHDR, CDR2 SFDVKD. The CDR3 runs to 16 residues. V shed 4 bases and J 5 bases; nucleotides not matched to a gene: 9. In DNA, the CDR3 is TGTGCCACCAGTGACGCACACAGGGGTCGGACCGGGGAGCTGTTTTTT. Protein product: CATSDAHRGRTGELFF.

The chain carries TRBV4-2 and TRBJ1-2; 8 bases line up with TRBD1. CDR3 length: 17 amino acids. Per germline, CDR1 LGHNA and CDR2 YNFKEQ. V lost 4 bases, J lost 0 bases, and 10 bases stayed unmatched. For the CDR3, the DNA is TGTGCCAGCAGCCCTCCAGGACAGGGAGCCACTAACTATGGCTACACCTTC. Encoded protein: CASSPPGQGATNYGYTF.

This rearrangement joins TRBV10-1 to TRBJ2-3; tentative D call: TRBD1 (6 bases). V lost 3 bases and J 3 bases, leaving 13 bases between the germline ends. Germline V lookup: CDR1 WNHNN, CDR2 SYGVQD (reference sequence). The length of the CDR3 is 15 residues. The CDR3 bases are TGCGCCAGCAGTGAATTTAACAGGGCGACAGATACGCAGTATTTT. It translates to CASSEFNRATDTQYF.

In nucleotides, the CDR3 is TGTGCCAGCAGTAAGCGGGGGCCCAGCACAGATACGCAGTATTTT. Its translation: CASSKRGPSTDTQYF. J is TRBJ2-3 and V is TRBV6-6, with TRBD2 identical over 8 bases. CDR1 and CDR2 from the germline V gene are MNHNY and SVGAGI (reference sequence). The CDR3 length is 15 residues. The ends lost 5 bases at V and 0 bases at J; junction bases unmatched: 4.

The gene calls are TRBV5-6 and TRBJ1-2, with no clear D. Germline values: CDR1 SGHDT, CDR2 YYEEEE. Trimming stripped 6 bases from V and 8 bases from J, with 17 bases between. The CDR3 sequence is 13 residues long. CDR3: CASTKGSFLGYTF. In DNA form, the CDR3 reads TGTGCCAGCACCAAAGGAAGTTTCCTAGGCTACACCTTC.

V usage is TRBV5-6 and J usage is TRBJ2-7, with no clear D. The germline V gene encodes CDR1 SGHDT and CDR2 YYEEEE. Trimming took 4 bases from V and 4 from J, leaving 15 bases between them. This CDR3 has 14 residues. CDR3 loop: CASSPLNYGYEQYF. CDR3 DNA sequence: TGTGCCAGCAGCCCATTGAACTATGGTTACGAGCAGTACTTC. Based on the CDR3 plus reference TRBV5-6 and TRBJ2-7, the full variable domain is DAGVTQSPTHLIKTRGQQVTLRCSPKSGHDTVSWYQQALGQGPQFIFQYYEEEERQRGNFPDRFSGHQFPNYSSELNVNALLLGDSALYLCASSPLNYGYEQYFGPGTRLTVT.

This clone was recorded only once. The chain employs TRBV9 and TRBJ2-2; the D gene is possibly TRBD1 (6 bases). CDR3 size: 14 residues. V was shortened by 5 bases and J by 0 bases, with 8 bases between the two germline ends. Germline V gene sequence: CDR1 SGDLS, CDR2 YYNGEE. The CDR3 spells CASRRTANTGELFF. The CDR3 DNA is TGTGCCAGCAGACGGACAGCGAACACCGGGGAGCTGTTTTTT.

V gene TRBV13 combines with J gene TRBJ2-7; D might be TRBD2 (6 bases). V shed 3 bases and J shed 2 bases, with 20 bases lying between them. CDR3 size: 17 residues. Germline lookup yields CDR1 PRHDT and CDR2 FYEKMQ (reference sequence). The CDR3 nucleotides read TGTGCCAGCAGCTTCTTGGGTAAGCGGGTGATCACCTACGAGCAGTACTTC. As protein: CASSFLGKRVITYEQYF.

J is TRBJ2-5 and V is TRBV7-9, with D perhaps TRBD1 (6 bases). The CDR3 sequence is 16 residues long. V dropped 1 base and J dropped 10 bases, with 22 bases sitting between them. The germline V gene has CDR1 SEHNR and CDR2 FQNEAQ (reference sequence). The CDR3, as DNA: TGTGCCAGCAGCTTAGGCGAGGTTTGGGGGCGCGTGATCCAGTACTTC. This translates into CASSLGEVWGRVIQYF.

The chain links TRBV7-9 to TRBJ2-1; 8 bases are a match to TRBD2. Germline CDR1 is SEHNR and CDR2 is FQNEAQ (reference sequence). With V trimmed by 1 base and J by 0 bases, 8 bases remained unmatched. The CDR3 contains 18 residues. The CDR3 protein is CASSLVLTSGPSYNEQFF. CDR3 sequence (DNA): TGTGCCAGCAGCTTAGTTTTAACTAGCGGACCCTCCTACAATGAGCAGTTCTTC.

This chain connects TRBV2 to TRBJ2-5; D unclear. The ends were cut back, 7 bases at V and 3 bases at J, with 12 bases in the middle. This CDR3 spans 13 amino acids. Germline lookup yields CDR1 SNHLY and CDR2 FYNNEI. As DNA, the CDR3 is TGTGCCAGCAATGTAGTCGTAAAAGAGACCCAGTACTTC. It specifies CASNVVVKETQYF.

This chain connects TRBV19 to TRBJ1-1; TRBD1 aligns across 9 bases. The germline CDR1 and CDR2 sequences are LNHDA and SQIVND (reference sequence). This CDR3 has 16 amino acids. V lost 5 bases to trimming and J lost 0 bases; unmatched junction nucleotides: 7. This CDR3 reads CASSPQGAPMNTEAFF. DNA for the CDR3: TGTGCCAGTAGTCCACAGGGGGCCCCCATGAACACTGAAGCTTTCTTT.

This sequence joins TRBV19 and TRBJ2-1; D is uncertain. Trimming left V 3 bases short and J 5 bases short, with 14 bases between. This CDR3 spans 15 amino acids. Germline values: CDR1 LNHDA, CDR2 SQIVND (reference sequence). The CDR3 DNA sequence: TGTGCCAGTAGTATGCTATCAGCAGGAAACAATGAGCAGTTCTTC. Translated, it gives CASSMLSAGNNEQFF. The full variable domain, its missing parts supplied by reference TRBV19 and TRBJ2-1, is DGGITQSPKYLFRKEGQNVTLSCEQNLNHDAMYWYRQDPGQGLRLIYYSQIVNDFQKGDIAEGYSVSREKKESFPLTVTSAQKNPTAFYLCASSMLSAGNNEQFFGPGTRLTVL.

This chain connects TRBV5-5 to TRBJ1-4; weak D call: TRBD1 (5 bases). The CDR3 spans 16 residues. The V gene's germline CDR1 is SGHKS and CDR2 YYEKEE (reference sequence). Trimming pared 2 bases from V and 8 bases from J, leaving 19 bases between. The CDR3 here is CASSFRAQGESEKLFF. CDR3 sequence (DNA): TGTGCCAGCAGCTTTCGGGCTCAGGGAGAAAGCGAAAAACTGTTTTTT. Looking up the rest from reference TRBV5-5 and TRBJ1-4 gives the full variable domain: DAGVTQSPTHLIKTRGQQVTLRCSPISGHKSVSWYQQVLGQGPQFIFQYYEKEERGRGNFPDRFSARQFPNYSSELNVNALLLGDSALYLCASSFRAQGESEKLFFGSGTQLSVL.

The chain joins TRBV6-2 or TRBV6-3 to TRBJ1-2, with 11 bases aligning to TRBD1. V lost 5 bases to trimming and J lost 8 bases; unmatched junction nucleotides: 7. Germline CDR1 is MNHEY and CDR2 is SVGEGT. The CDR3 spans 14 residues. For the CDR3, the DNA is TGTGCCAGCAGTGGGACAGGGGGAGGAAGAGGCTACACCTTC. Residues: CASSGTGGGRGYTF.

The chain has TRBV29-1 and TRBJ1-1, with 7 positions matching TRBD1. CDR3 size: 13 residues. The ends lost 4 bases at V and 2 bases at J; junction bases unmatched: 4. Germline loops: CDR1 SQVTM, CDR2 ANQGSEA. Here the CDR3 reads CSVVTGVNTEAFF. The CDR3 DNA sequence: TGCAGCGTTGTAACAGGGGTAAACACTGAAGCTTTCTTT. Variable domain in full (rest from reference TRBV29-1 and TRBJ1-1): SAVISQKPSRDICQRGTSLTIQCQVDSQVTMMFWYRQQPGQSLTLIATANQGSEATYESGFVIDKFPISRPNLTFSTLTVSNMSPEDSSIYLCSVVTGVNTEAFFGQGTRLTVV.

On this clone itself: This CDR3 is also generated by other DNA sequences in the sample. The rearrangement joins TRBV2 to TRBJ1-2; no reliable D call. The V end was cut by 3 bases, the J end by 8 bases, with 7 bases between. This CDR3 is built from 11 residues. Germline V gene data show CDR1 as SNHLY and CDR2 as FYNNEI. CDR3 DNA: TGTGCCAGCAGTGACCGTGGAGGCTACACCTTC. Translated, it gives CASSDRGGYTF.

This clone was detected a few times. The rearrangement joins TRBV25-1 to TRBJ2-7; D might be TRBD1 (6 bases). Trimming cost V 7 bases and J 3 bases, with 7 bases left between them. CDR1 is MGHDK, CDR2 SYGVNS, per germline. CDR3 length equals 11 residues. CDR3 amino acids: CASTGVYEQYF. The CDR3 nucleotides read TGTGCCAGCACAGGGGTCTACGAGCAGTACTTC.

The rearrangement uses TRBV7-2 and TRBJ2-1; unclear D gene. Trimming stripped 6 bases from V and 0 bases from J, with 9 bases between. CDR3 length: 14 residues. CDR1 SGHTA and CDR2 FQGNSA come from the germline V gene. The CDR3 spells CASRPAGSYNEQFF. The CDR3 nucleotides are TGTGCCAGCAGGCCGGCAGGCTCCTACAATGAGCAGTTCTTC.

The chain links TRBV19 to TRBJ2-5, with a weak D call TRBD2 (6 bases). The germline V gene encodes CDR1 LNHDA and CDR2 SQIVND (reference sequence). Trimming took 1 base from V and 0 from J, leaving 12 bases between them. The CDR3 is 16 amino acids. The chain's CDR3 is CASSIVGGRYQETQYF. As DNA, the CDR3 is TGTGCCAGTAGTATAGTGGGGGGAAGGTACCAAGAGACCCAGTACTTC.